This TCR beta chain stems from a study of shared clonotypes between healthy human individuals. This clone came up once. Investigators divided CD4+ cells into CD45RA+ naive and CD45RA-negative memory subsets. V gave up 5 bases and J gave up 4 bases; unmatched junction bases: 17. Germline values: CDR1 MDHEN, CDR2 SYDVKM. This CDR3 comprises 18 residues. Per sorted-subset replicate PCR, input was about 180 ng DNA, representing around 29,000 T cell genomes. Profiling relied on immunoSEQ multiplex PCR, and the TCRdb table lists in-frame clones only, not all of them. The data contain some 500,000 clones, roughly 95% of them singletons.

Sequenced material: naive CD4+ T cells sorted from blood. The subset denotes: CD45RA+ positively selected. The chain carries TRBV28 and TRBJ1-2; TRBD1 agrees at 9 bases. The receptor comes from a woman in her twenties or thirties in good health. The CDR3 coding sequence is TGTGCCAGCAGTCCACCGTCGGGGACAGGGACTACCTTCTATGGCTACACCTTC. Translating it yields CASSPPSGTGTTFYGYTF.